Following are 28 T cell receptor beta chains from one sample sequenced in a study of cytomegalovirus exposure and HLA in healthy donors. The PCR made use of 60 Vbeta and 13 Jbeta primers. Libraries were prepared by immunoSEQ multiplex PCR; TCRdb keeps only in-frame clonotypes and omits some of them. The table records approximately 160,000 clones, roughly 80% of them present only once. Sequenced material: PBMCs. Every receptor here comes from a girl aged 5-17 years in good health and CMV-seropositive.

The gene calls are TRBV7-9 and TRBJ2-7, with D possibly TRBD1 on 6 matching bases. Looked up from germline, CDR1 is SEHNR and CDR2 is FQNEAQ (reference sequence). The CDR3 has 17 residues. Trimming removed 5 bases from V and 2 bases from J, with 22 bases in between. The CDR3 loop reads CASSDRTGPLTAYEQYF. For the CDR3, the DNA is TGTGCCAGCAGCGACAGGACCGGGCCTCTGACCGCCTACGAGCAGTACTTC.

The gene calls are TRBV4-1 and TRBJ2-7; possibly TRBD2 for D (5 bases). CDR1 MGHRA and CDR2 YSYEKL come from the germline V gene. This CDR3 has 16 amino acids. The V end lost 2 bases, the J end lost 0 bases, and 14 bases lay between the germline ends. CDR3 nucleotides: TGCGCCAGCAGCCAATATGCACGGGGAGCCTCCTACGAGCAGTACTTC. This encodes CASSQYARGASYEQYF.

V and J are TRBV2 and TRBJ1-3; D is ambiguous. Trimming shortened V by 8 bases and J by 1 base, and 9 bases separated the two germline ends. The CDR3 has 13 residues. The V gene's germline CDR1 is SNHLY and CDR2 FYNNEI. CDR3 nucleotides: TGTGCCAGCGGGCGTATTTCTGGAAACACCATATATTTT. This gives the protein CASGRISGNTIYF.

The chain combines TRBV7-9 with TRBJ1-2; D not certain. CDR1 is SEHNR, CDR2 FQNEAQ, per germline (reference sequence). The CDR3 is made up of 14 amino acids. V lost 5 bases to trimming and J lost 6 bases, with 16 bases between them. CDR3 sequence: CASSAGSRGDGYTF. DNA of the CDR3: TGTGCCAGCAGCGCGGGATCTCGTGGGGATGGCTACACCTTC. The whole variable domain, remainder taken from reference TRBV7-9 and TRBJ1-2, is DTGVSQNPRHKITKRGQNVTFRCDPISEHNRLYWYRQTLGQGPEFLTYFQNEAQLEKSRLLSDRFSAERPKGSFSTLEIQRTEQGDSAMYLCASSAGSRGDGYTFGSGTRLTVV.

V usage is TRBV19 and J usage is TRBJ2-3; 11 nucleotides align to TRBD2. The CDR3 has 15 residues. Germline V CDR1 and CDR2: LNHDA, SQIVND (reference sequence). Unmatched junction bases numbered 12, after V lost 5 bases and J lost 11 bases. CDR3 amino acids: CASSPTSGSSQEQYF. The CDR3 DNA is TGTGCCAGTAGTCCTACTAGCGGGAGTAGCCAAGAGCAGTATTTT.

This rearrangement joins TRBV28 to TRBJ1-1; 8 bases agree with TRBD1. The V gene's germline CDR1 is MDHEN and CDR2 SYDVKM. This CDR3 is built from 15 residues. After removal of 1 base from V and 5 bases from J, the junction contained 6 bases not matched to a gene. In DNA, the CDR3 is TGTGCCAGCAGTTTATCGGACAGGGAGGGGACTGAAGCTTTCTTT. Translated, it gives CASSLSDREGTEAFF.

The chain couples TRBV2 to TRBJ1-1, with TRBD1 as a possible D gene (6 bases). The CDR3 contains 13 residues. The ends were cut back, 7 bases at V and 3 bases at J, with 12 bases in the middle. CDR1 is SNHLY, CDR2 FYNNEI, per germline. The CDR3 nucleotides read TGTGCCAGCACCGAACAGGGAGACACTGAAGCTTTCTTT. Its protein product is CASTEQGDTEAFF.

The J gene is TRBJ1-5, the V gene TRBV5-5; no definite D call. The CDR3 runs to 16 residues. V was clipped by 1 base and J by 6 bases, with 17 bases between them. Germline loops: CDR1 SGHKS, CDR2 YYEKEE (reference sequence). CDR3 DNA sequence: TGTGCCAGCAGCTTGAGCCCGGGGAGGGCCGGTCAGCCCCAGCATTTT. Translated: CASSLSPGRAGQPQHF.

The rearrangement links TRBV30 to TRBJ2-1; 8 positions match TRBD2. V shed 3 bases and J 0 bases; nucleotides not matched to a gene: 1. The CDR3 runs to 14 residues. Germline values: CDR1 GTSNPN, CDR2 SVGIG (reference sequence). The CDR3, as DNA: TGTGCCTGGAGAGGACTAGCCTCCTACAATGAGCAGTTCTTC. It yields the protein CAWRGLASYNEQFF. Combining the CDR3 with reference TRBV30 and TRBJ2-1 gives the whole variable domain SQTIHQWPATLVQPVGSPLSLECTVEGTSNPNLYWYRQAAGRGLQLLFYSVGIGQISSEVPQNLSASRPQDRQFILSSKKLLLSDSGFYLCAWRGLASYNEQFFGPGTRLTVL.

V and J are TRBV11-1 and TRBJ1-3, with D possibly TRBD1 on 5 matching bases. The germline V and J ends were trimmed by 5 bases and 2 bases, with 16 bases remaining between them. The germline V gene has CDR1 SGHAT and CDR2 FQDESV (reference sequence). The CDR3 has 16 residues. The CDR3 protein is CASSRGSGRAGNTIYF. The CDR3 DNA reads as TGTGCCAGCAGCCGGGGGTCGGGTCGAGCTGGAAACACCATATATTTT. The entire variable domain, with the rest obtained from reference TRBV11-1 and TRBJ1-3, is as follows: EAEVAQSPRYKITEKSQAVAFWCDPISGHATLYWYRQILGQGPELLVQFQDESVVDDSQLPKDRFSAERLKGVDSTLKIQPAELGDSAMYLCASSRGSGRAGNTIYFGEGSWLTVV.

This chain joins TRBV29-1 and TRBJ1-1, with D possibly being TRBD1 (5 bases). Trimming took 0 bases from V and 7 from J, leaving 9 bases between them. The CDR3 consists of 12 residues. Germline CDR1 is SQVTM and CDR2 is ANQGSEA. In nucleotides, the CDR3 is TGCAGCGTTGAAGAAGCAGGGCGTGAAGCTTTCTTT. Its protein product is CSVEEAGREAFF.

The chain is built from TRBV7-9 and TRBJ2-6; 7 bases are a match to TRBD1. Germline CDR1 and CDR2: SEHNR and FQNEAQ (reference sequence). V was pared by 5 bases and J by 0 bases, with 7 bases of the junction left unmatched. This CDR3 has 17 amino acids. The DNA of the CDR3 is TGTGCCAGCAGCCAGCCGGGGACAGTCTCTGGGGCCAACGTCCTGACTTTC. Translating gives CASSQPGTVSGANVLTF.

The chain's CDR3 is CASSVTGTGGDEKLFF. The CDR3 region has the DNA TGTGCCAGCAGCGTAACCGGGACAGGGGGAGATGAAAAACTGTTTTTT. This sequence joins TRBV9 and TRBJ1-4; 11 nucleotides align to TRBD1. The germline V gene encodes CDR1 SGDLS and CDR2 YYNGEE. With V trimmed by 1 base and J by 6 bases, 5 bases remained unmatched. The CDR3 length is 16 residues. The full variable domain, rest sourced from reference TRBV9 and TRBJ1-4, is DSGVTQTPKHLITATGQRVTLRCSPRSGDLSVYWYQQSLDQGLQFLIQYYNGEERAKGNILERFSAQQFPDLHSELNLSSLELGDSALYFCASSVTGTGGDEKLFFGSGTQLSVL.

CDR3 DNA sequence: TGTGCCAGCAGCTTGTTAAAAGGGGGCTGGCCCTTCTTT. Protein: CASSLLKGGWPFF. The V and J genes are TRBV5-6 and TRBJ1-1, with 7 nucleotides matching TRBD1. This CDR3 comprises 13 residues. Germline V gives CDR1 SGHDT, CDR2 YYEEEE. The J segment lost 14 bases and the V segment lost 1 base, leaving 11 bases of the junction unmatched.

This chain connects TRBV4-3 to TRBJ2-1; 10 bases are shared with TRBD2. Germline V gene data show CDR1 as LGHNA and CDR2 as YSLEER. This CDR3 has 18 amino acids. J was trimmed by 0 bases and V by 1 base; bases with no gene match: 6. CDR3 bases: TGCGCCAGCAGCCAAGGGGACTTAGCGGGGGGCTCCTACAATGAGCAGTTCTTC. Protein: CASSQGDLAGGSYNEQFF.

V and J are TRBV6-1 and TRBJ2-7; 8 bases map to TRBD1. The CDR3 loop spans 15 amino acids. Losses at the gene ends were 4 bases for V and 8 bases for J; bases not matched to a gene: 13. Germline-derived CDR1 and CDR2 are MNHNS and SASEGT. CDR3 DNA sequence: TGTGCCAGCAGTGGTACCGGGACAGGTTCTTTCAAGCAGTACTTC. Its protein product is CASSGTGTGSFKQYF.

The J gene is TRBJ1-1, the V gene TRBV11-2; 9 nucleotides align to TRBD1. CDR3 length: 15 amino acids. V lost 5 bases and J lost 3; bases outside the gene matches: 7. Germline V CDR1 and CDR2: SGHAT, FQNNGV. The chain's CDR3 is CASSAGTGTDTEAFF. CDR3 bases: TGTGCCAGCAGCGCCGGGACAGGGACGGACACTGAAGCTTTCTTT.

This clone was counted once. The chain employs TRBV29-1 and TRBJ2-3; TRBD1 agrees at 10 bases. Germline loops: CDR1 SQVTM, CDR2 ANQGSEA. The CDR3 spans 15 residues. Germline trimming cut 7 bases from V and 1 base from J; bases unmatched to any gene: 8. The CDR3 coding sequence is TGCAGCGGGGGACAGGGGCGGGTCGGCACAGATACGCAGTATTTT. The encoded protein is CSGGQGRVGTDTQYF.

The DNA of the CDR3 is TGTGCCAGCAGTTTAGGGCTAGCGGTCAAGTACTTC. This codes for CASSLGLAVKYF. The V gene is TRBV28, the J gene TRBJ2-5; TRBD2 aligns across 7 bases. This CDR3 spans 12 amino acids. V dropped 2 bases and J dropped 12; count of bases not matched to a gene: 6. CDR1 MDHEN and CDR2 SYDVKM come from the germline V gene.

The chain combines TRBV10-3 with TRBJ2-7, with 10 bases lining up with TRBD1. The J segment lost 4 bases and the V segment lost 10 bases, leaving 10 bases of the junction unmatched. CDR1 and CDR2 (germline): ENHRY, SYGVKD. This CDR3 spans 14 amino acids. The CDR3 spells CASESRDRGYEQYF. Here the CDR3 DNA reads TGTGCCAGCGAGTCCCGGGACAGGGGTTACGAGCAGTACTTC.

The V gene is TRBV7-8, the J gene TRBJ2-7; D not resolved. Trimming cost V 3 bases and J 1 base, with 4 bases left between them. Germline CDR1 is SGHVS and CDR2 is FQNEAQ. The CDR3 is 12 amino acids. The CDR3 spells CASSFGSYEQYF. CDR3 nucleotides: TGTGCCAGCAGCTTCGGGTCCTACGAGCAGTACTTC.

This rearrangement joins TRBV10-3 to TRBJ1-5, with 7 nucleotides matching TRBD1. The CDR3 is made up of 14 amino acids. V lost 10 bases and J lost 5; bases outside the gene matches: 11. Germline V gene sequence: CDR1 ENHRY, CDR2 SYGVKD. CDR3 loop: CATRRTGEDQPQHF. The CDR3, as DNA: TGTGCCACCCGTCGTACAGGGGAGGATCAGCCCCAGCATTTT.

V and J are TRBV25-1 and TRBJ2-5, with 7 bases that match TRBD1. V was clipped by 0 bases and J by 1 base; unmatched bases: 8. CDR1 is MGHDK, CDR2 SYGVNS, per germline. The CDR3 extends over 17 amino acids. The CDR3 coding sequence is TGTGCCAGCAGTGAATATGGACAGGACAGACCCCAAGAGACCCAGTACTTC. Its translation is CASSEYGQDRPQETQYF.

The J gene is TRBJ2-5, the V gene TRBV5-1, with 9 bases lining up with TRBD2. With V trimmed by 6 bases and J by 5 bases, 26 bases remained unmatched. This CDR3 is built from 20 residues. CDR1 and CDR2 from the germline V gene are SGHRS and YFSETQ. The chain's CDR3 is CASTLGQPGLASGLSETQYF. The CDR3 nucleotides are TGCGCCAGCACTTTGGGACAGCCGGGACTAGCTTCAGGGTTAAGCGAGACCCAGTACTTC.

The V gene is TRBV5-1, the J gene TRBJ1-2, with 10 bases aligning to TRBD1. With 4 bases clipped from V and 2 bases from J, the junction kept 5 bases outside the gene matches. Looked up from germline, CDR1 is SGHRS and CDR2 is YFSETQ. The CDR3 has 15 residues. For the CDR3, the DNA is TGCGCCAGCAGCCGCCGGACAGGGGGAAACTATGGCTACACCTTC. Its protein product is CASSRRTGGNYGYTF.

V gene TRBV10-2 combines with J gene TRBJ2-7; D call uncertain. V dropped 1 base and J dropped 3 bases, with 7 bases sitting between them. The germline V gene encodes CDR1 WSHSY and CDR2 SAAADI. This CDR3 is built from 13 residues. CDR3 loop: CASSEFPLYEQYF. The CDR3 DNA sequence: TGCGCCAGCAGTGAGTTCCCCCTCTACGAGCAGTACTTC.

The chain recombines TRBV11-1 with TRBJ2-1, with 8 positions matching TRBD2. V dropped 5 bases and J dropped 10; count of bases not matched to a gene: 22. The CDR3 covers 18 residues. Germline CDR1 and CDR2: SGHAT and FQDESV (reference sequence). This chain's CDR3 is CASSPRSGGPGGVQEQFF. In DNA, the CDR3 is TGTGCCAGCAGCCCGAGGTCCGGGGGGCCGGGGGGGGTTCAAGAGCAGTTCTTC.

This clone was seen only once. V usage is TRBV29-1 and J usage is TRBJ2-5; perhaps TRBD1 as D (6 bases). Looked up from germline, CDR1 is SQVTM and CDR2 is ANQGSEA. This CDR3 comprises 11 residues. V lost 5 bases to trimming and J lost 4 bases, with 8 bases between them. CDR3 nucleotides: TGCAGCGTTTTCAGGGGAGAGACCCAGTACTTC. The encoded protein is CSVFRGETQYF.